These T cell receptor beta chains were read from a single sample in a study of T-cell memory formation after mild COVID-19. TCRdb recomputed calls from the 5' RACE reads with MiXCR, one row per CDR3 protein. The table includes fewer than 300,000 distinct CDR3 sequences, roughly 17% detected once. Sample: PBMCs or a T cell subset sorted from them (not recorded which). All receptors come from a young man who had mild COVID-19 (a few samples of this study predate the infection). Cell type and time point are not known. Each CDR3 is given with its conserved first and last residue. The order of the fields is D gene, V gene, J gene, CDR3 protein. D genes are given only for firm matches.

>-|TRBV9|TRBJ1-1
CASSVVPAGNTEAFF
>-|TRBV11-2|TRBJ2-3
CASSRRASTTDTQYF
>-|TRBV13|TRBJ1-4
CASSWANEKLFF
>TRBD1|TRBV4-2|TRBJ1-4
CASSQGGPGAGGEKLFF
>-|TRBV6-2/TRBV6-3|TRBJ2-3
CASSSQSSTDTQYF
>-|TRBV24-1|TRBJ2-2
CATSEFDNTGELFF
>-|TRBV5-1|TRBJ2-5
CASSVGSIQETQYF
>-|TRBV5-4|TRBJ2-3
CASSPDSTSTDTQYF
>-|TRBV21-1|TRBJ2-3
CASSNFLAGATTDTQYF
>TRBD1|TRBV5-6|TRBJ1-2
CASSSVWPEGAGGYTF
>-|TRBV29-1|TRBJ1-2
CSVEEGTDGYTF
>TRBD2|TRBV12-3/TRBV12-4|TRBJ2-1
CASSFRLASDEQFF
>-|TRBV7-6|TRBJ1-2
CASSRSRAQGYTF
>-|TRBV13|TRBJ2-3
CASSLRAGSTDTQYF
>-|TRBV2|TRBJ2-7
CASFRDVFYEQYF
>TRBD2|TRBV9|TRBJ2-3
CASSVGQRGTDTQYF
>TRBD1|TRBV5-1|TRBJ2-1
CASSLGDRVYNEQFF
>-|TRBV7-2|TRBJ2-3
CASRSKGGAGQPDTQYF
>-|TRBV10-3|TRBJ1-3
CAIGAAGNTIYF
>-|TRBV11-2|TRBJ1-2
CASSSPPGYGYTF
>TRBD2|TRBV7-2|TRBJ2-4
CASSLVGGENIQYF
>-|TRBV25-1|TRBJ1-1
CASSGVEAFF
>-|TRBV28|TRBJ2-2
CASSLAGSYTGELFF
>TRBD1|TRBV12-3/TRBV12-4|TRBJ2-2
CASSRDRVHVAGELFF
>-|TRBV5-6|TRBJ1-2
CASSFLTGHYGYTF
>-|TRBV5-4|TRBJ2-1
CASSWGNEQFF
>-|TRBV5-1|TRBJ1-4
CASSVGRGPNEKLFF
>TRBD2|TRBV18|TRBJ2-1
CASSPLTSGSYNEQFF
>TRBD1|TRBV25-1|TRBJ2-2
CASSGTGDAGELFF
>-|TRBV6-5|TRBJ2-7
CASSYSAASSYEQYF
>-|TRBV27|TRBJ1-6
CASSLRGSYSPLHF
>TRBD2|TRBV2|TRBJ2-5
CASSRDSGRVETQYF
>-|TRBV12-3/TRBV12-4|TRBJ2-3
CASCGTDTQYF
>-|TRBV6-2/TRBV6-3|TRBJ2-3
CAGDTQYF
>-|TRBV9|TRBJ2-1
CASSVDRTHNEQFF
>-|TRBV5-5|TRBJ2-3
CASSWGRGTDTQYF
>-|TRBV6-5|TRBJ2-1
CASSYSRDGKQFF
>-|TRBV4-3|TRBJ2-2
CASRDYTGELFF
>-|TRBV18|TRBJ1-4
CASSPPGPAFSEKLFF
>-|TRBV25-1|TRBJ2-3
CASSELSGSTSTDTQYF
>-|TRBV5-4|TRBJ1-5
CASSLAGEQPQHF
>-|TRBV20-1|TRBJ2-5
CSAASPTSRETQYF
>TRBD1|TRBV4-3|TRBJ1-4
CASSQEPGQGGKLFF